The subject of this entry is one T cell receptor (beta chain). Antigen unknown. The entry originates in a study of T cell responses to AZD1222 COVID-19 vaccine. Study observations and caveats: None of the repertoires were sampled until the peak T cell response had passed. Seropositive AZD1222 recipients at baseline numbered only five or six.

The CDR3 contains 12 residues. Trimming pared 1 base from V and 7 bases from J, leaving 8 bases between. The germline V gene encodes CDR1 SGHRS and CDR2 YFSETQ. Sequencing used immunoSEQ multiplex PCR; TCRdb keeps in-frame clones, though not all of them. Of 84,000 or so clones in the sample, approximately 89% were seen once. The specimen was peripheral blood, collected on day 0 of AZD1222 vaccination. The TCR comes from an adult in good health. The V and J genes are TRBV5-1 and TRBJ1-1; D unclear. CDR3: CASSLSGSEAFF. CDR3 DNA sequence: TGCGCCAGCAGCTTGTCCGGGAGTGAAGCTTTCTTT.